The rows below give T cell receptor beta chains drawn from one sample of a study of blood T cell repertoires in COVID-19. Repertoires were generated with immunoSEQ multiplex PCR, while TCRdb's copy carries only in-frame clones and drops some. The top ten clones hold around 1.9% of a sample with roughly 280,000 clones, about 90% of them seen once. Specimen: PBMCs or T cells enriched from blood (not recorded which). These receptors were obtained from an older woman who had recovered from COVID-19. Both conserved end residues are part of each CDR3. D genes are given only for firm matches. Only some rows state a clone size, as once, few, many or a class for expanded clones.

J: TRBJ1-4
V: TRBV5-1
D: TRBD1
size: -
CDR3: CASSLGDSLTVEKLFF
DNA: TGCGCCAGCAGCTTGGGGGACAGTTTAACGGTTGAAAAACTGTTTTTT

J: TRBJ2-5
V: TRBV11-2
D: -
size: few
CDR3: CASSAPGGRETQYF
DNA: TGTGCCAGCAGCGCACCGGGGGGCCGAGAGACCCAGTACTTC

J: TRBJ1-2
V: TRBV12-3/TRBV12-4
D: TRBD1
size: -
CDR3: CASRGTGRGGYTF
DNA: TGTGCCAGCAGGGGGACAGGGAGGGGTGGCTACACCTTC

J: TRBJ1-1
V: TRBV7-9
D: -
size: -
CDR3: CASSRDMSTEAFF
DNA: TGTGCCAGCAGCCGTGATATGAGCACTGAAGCTTTCTTT

J: TRBJ2-3
V: TRBV3-1/TRBV3-2
D: -
size: once
CDR3: CASSQSTVTDTQYF
DNA: TGTGCCAGCAGCCAAAGTACGGTCACAGATACGCAGTATTTT

J: TRBJ2-1
V: TRBV10-2
D: -
size: -
CDR3: CASSESPSINEQFF
DNA: TGCGCCAGCAGTGAGTCGCCTAGCATCAATGAGCAGTTCTTC

J: TRBJ2-3
V: TRBV19
D: TRBD2
size: -
CDR3: CASGERDVDTQYF
DNA: TGTGCCAGTGGGGAGCGGGATGTCGATACGCAGTATTTT

J: TRBJ2-1
V: TRBV30
D: TRBD2
size: -
CDR3: CAWNWGGYNEQFF
DNA: TGTGCCTGGAACTGGGGAGGGTACAATGAGCAGTTCTTC

J: TRBJ1-3
V: TRBV28
D: -
size: -
CDR3: CASSLSLQGPNTIYF
DNA: TGTGCCAGCAGTTTATCCCTCCAGGGCCCAAACACCATATATTTT

J: TRBJ1-2
V: TRBV5-1
D: TRBD1
size: -
CDR3: CASSFTRTGPLNGYTF
DNA: TGCGCCAGCAGCTTTACTCGGACAGGGCCCCTCAATGGCTACACCTTC

J: TRBJ2-2
V: TRBV2
D: -
size: -
CDR3: CASGADTRGELFF
DNA: TGTGCCAGCGGGGCAGATACACGCGGGGAGCTGTTTTTT

J: TRBJ1-2
V: TRBV28
D: -
size: -
CDR3: CASSFEGRVYGYTF
DNA: TGTGCCAGCAGTTTTGAAGGGCGGGTCTATGGCTACACCTTC

J: TRBJ2-2
V: TRBV9
D: -
size: few
CDR3: CASSPSRGTGELFF
DNA: TGTGCCAGCAGCCCCAGTAGGGGCACCGGGGAGCTGTTTTTT

J: TRBJ1-2
V: TRBV12-3/TRBV12-4
D: TRBD1
size: -
CDR3: CASSMDRLYGYTF
DNA: TGTGCCAGCAGTATGGACAGGCTCTATGGCTACACCTTC

J: TRBJ1-1
V: TRBV5-1
D: TRBD1
size: -
CDR3: CASSKWRQGGTEAFF
DNA: TGCGCCAGCAGCAAATGGAGACAGGGGGGCACTGAAGCTTTCTTT

J: TRBJ2-3
V: TRBV3-1/TRBV3-2
D: -
size: -
CDR3: CASSPSTASTDTQYF
DNA: TGTGCCAGCAGCCCGTCGACAGCTAGCACAGATACGCAGTATTTT

J: TRBJ1-2
V: TRBV11-2
D: TRBD1
size: -
CDR3: CASSLGTGYYGYTF
DNA: TGTGCCAGCAGCCTAGGGACAGGGTACTATGGCTACACCTTC

J: TRBJ1-4
V: TRBV19
D: -
size: -
CDR3: CASSRGPGPNEKLFF
DNA: TGTGCCAGTAGTCGTGGCCCTGGTCCTAATGAAAAACTGTTTTTT

J: TRBJ1-1
V: TRBV19
D: -
size: -
CDR3: CASMGSEAFF
DNA: TGTGCCAGTATGGGCAGTGAAGCTTTCTTT

J: TRBJ1-5
V: TRBV19
D: TRBD1
size: -
CDR3: CASSRRQGEVQPQHF
DNA: TGTGCCAGTAGTCGTCGACAGGGAGAGGTTCAGCCCCAGCATTTT

J: TRBJ2-1
V: TRBV9
D: TRBD2
size: -
CDR3: CASSVTPSLAGNEQFF
DNA: TGTGCCAGCAGCGTAACTCCCTCGCTAGCGGGCAATGAGCAGTTCTTC